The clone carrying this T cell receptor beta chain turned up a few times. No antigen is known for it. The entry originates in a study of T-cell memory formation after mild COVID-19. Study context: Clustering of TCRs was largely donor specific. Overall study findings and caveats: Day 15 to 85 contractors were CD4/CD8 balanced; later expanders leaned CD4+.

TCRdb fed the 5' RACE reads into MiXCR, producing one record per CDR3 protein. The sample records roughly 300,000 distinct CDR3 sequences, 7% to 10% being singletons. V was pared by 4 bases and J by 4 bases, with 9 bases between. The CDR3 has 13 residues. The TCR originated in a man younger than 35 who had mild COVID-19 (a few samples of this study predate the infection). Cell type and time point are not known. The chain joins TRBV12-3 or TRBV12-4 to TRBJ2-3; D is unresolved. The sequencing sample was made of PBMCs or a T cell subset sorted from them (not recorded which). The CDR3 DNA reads TGTGCCAGCAGTTGGATGAGAGCAGATACGCAGTATTTT. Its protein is CASSWMRADTQYF.